This T cell receptor (beta chain) appears in the sequencing data of a study of identical twins. In TCRdb, the 5' RACE reads were re-called with MiXCR into one record per CDR3 protein. The profile shows approximately 210,000 distinct CDR3 sequences, 5.5% to 7.5% of them singletons. This CDR3 is 19 amino acids long. V was pared by 1 base and J by 0 bases, with 11 bases of the junction left unmatched. Germline CDR1 reads LGHDT; CDR2 reads YNNKEL (reference sequence). Healthy Caucasians provided all donations. The same sample was also studied in work on T cells expressing NK-cell markers. That publication notes: The authors derived TCR beta repertoires from sorted CD3+CD56+NKG2C+, CD3+CD56+NKG2C- and CD3+CD56-NKG2C+ T cells. The eight sequenced donors comprised seven who were HCMV-seropositive and one who was seronegative. The CD3+CD56-NKG2C+ fraction of several donors was likewise dominated by these clonotypes.

What was sequenced was CD8+ T cells sorted from blood. The source is a woman aged 18 to 35 in good health. The J gene is TRBJ2-1, the V gene TRBV3-1; TRBD2 matches 8 bases. The CDR3 loop is CASSQGPQREMSSYNEQFF. CDR3 in DNA: TGTGCCAGCAGCCAAGGTCCACAGCGGGAGATGAGCTCCTACAATGAGCAGTTCTTC.